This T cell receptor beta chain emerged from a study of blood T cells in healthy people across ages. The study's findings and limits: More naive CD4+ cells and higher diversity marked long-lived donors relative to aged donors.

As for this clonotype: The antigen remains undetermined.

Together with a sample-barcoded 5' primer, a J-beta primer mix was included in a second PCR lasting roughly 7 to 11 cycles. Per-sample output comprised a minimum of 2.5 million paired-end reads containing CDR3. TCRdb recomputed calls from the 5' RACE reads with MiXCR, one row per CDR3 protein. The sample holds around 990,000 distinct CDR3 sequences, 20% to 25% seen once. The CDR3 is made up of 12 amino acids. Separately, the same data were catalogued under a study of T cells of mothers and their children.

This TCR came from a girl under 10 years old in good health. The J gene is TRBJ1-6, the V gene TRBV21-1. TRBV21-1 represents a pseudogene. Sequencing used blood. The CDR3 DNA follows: TGTGCCAGCACCGTTGAGGGTTCACCCCTCCACTTT. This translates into CASTVEGSPLHF.